A selection of T cell receptor beta chains follows, all from one sample in a study of identical twins. MiXCR was run by TCRdb on the 5' RACE reads, yielding one entry per CDR3 protein. The data contain approximately 600,000 distinct CDR3 sequences, around a tenth of them seen just once; the ten biggest clones take up roughly 3%. These data also formed part of another study, on yellow fever vaccine responses in identical twins.

The sample taken for sequencing was PBMCs. The receptor set was obtained from a woman aged 18-29 years in good health. The CDR3 runs from the conserved cysteine through the conserved F or W. The order of the fields is J gene, clone size, V gene, D gene, CDR3 protein, CDR3 DNA. A D gene is named only where the DNA matches it firmly. Clone size, where shown, is once, few, many, or a class for clones that have expanded.

j_call: TRBJ2-3; clone_size: NA; v_call: TRBV2; d_call: NA; cdr3_aa: CASRHQVNTDTQYF; cdr3_nt: TGTGCCAGCAGACATCAGGTCAACACAGATACGCAGTATTTT
j_call: TRBJ2-5; clone_size: few; v_call: TRBV7-8; d_call: NA; cdr3_aa: CASSLVSRGYKETQYF; cdr3_nt: TGTGCCAGCAGCTTAGTCAGCCGGGGTTATAAAGAGACCCAGTACTTC
j_call: TRBJ1-5; clone_size: few; v_call: TRBV20-1; d_call: NA; cdr3_aa: CSARLPGIRDQPQHF; cdr3_nt: TGCAGTGCTAGGTTACCAGGGATTAGGGATCAGCCCCAGCATTTT
j_call: TRBJ1-1; clone_size: NA; v_call: TRBV7-8; d_call: TRBD1; cdr3_aa: CASSRRQGLSTEAFF; cdr3_nt: TGTGCCAGCAGCAGACGACAGGGGCTGAGCACTGAAGCTTTCTTT
j_call: TRBJ2-3; clone_size: many; v_call: TRBV9; d_call: NA; cdr3_aa: CASSVVGTATDTQYF; cdr3_nt: TGTGCCAGCAGCGTAGTGGGTACGGCCACAGATACGCAGTATTTT
j_call: TRBJ2-7; clone_size: many; v_call: TRBV20-1; d_call: TRBD2; cdr3_aa: CSARDGRGINEQYF; cdr3_nt: TGCAGTGCTAGAGATGGGAGGGGAATCAACGAGCAGTACTTC
j_call: TRBJ2-7; clone_size: few; v_call: TRBV4-3; d_call: TRBD2; cdr3_aa: CASSPGLAGGGYEQYF; cdr3_nt: TGCGCCAGCAGCCCGGGACTAGCGGGAGGGGGTTACGAGCAGTACTTC
j_call: TRBJ1-4; clone_size: many; v_call: TRBV28; d_call: TRBD1; cdr3_aa: CASSSMTGTNEKLFF; cdr3_nt: TGTGCCAGCAGTTCTATGACAGGGACTAATGAAAAACTGTTTTTT
j_call: TRBJ2-7; clone_size: few; v_call: TRBV5-1; d_call: TRBD2; cdr3_aa: CASSLARGIAGPNEQYF; cdr3_nt: TGCGCCAGCAGCTTGGCCAGAGGGATAGCGGGACCCAACGAGCAGTACTTC
j_call: TRBJ2-1; clone_size: few; v_call: TRBV12-3/TRBV12-4; d_call: TRBD2; cdr3_aa: CALSLALAGGHNEQFF; cdr3_nt: TGTGCCCTCAGTTTAGCGCTTGCGGGGGGGCATAATGAGCAGTTCTTC
j_call: TRBJ2-3; clone_size: NA; v_call: TRBV20-1; d_call: NA; cdr3_aa: CCARDTRLSTDTQYF; cdr3_nt: TGCTGTGCTAGAGATACGAGGCTTAGCACAGATACGCAGTATTTT
j_call: TRBJ2-5; clone_size: few; v_call: TRBV15; d_call: NA; cdr3_aa: CATGWGGRAETQYF; cdr3_nt: TGTGCCACCGGATGGGGGGGGCGGGCAGAGACCCAGTACTTC
j_call: TRBJ1-1; clone_size: many; v_call: TRBV11-1; d_call: NA; cdr3_aa: CASSQGTGHREFRAFF; cdr3_nt: TGTGCCAGCAGCCAGGGTACGGGCCACAGGGAGTTCCGAGCTTTCTTT
j_call: TRBJ2-7; clone_size: few; v_call: TRBV11-2; d_call: NA; cdr3_aa: CASSLFSTAVTYEQYF; cdr3_nt: TGTGCCAGCAGCTTATTTTCGACAGCCGTAACCTACGAGCAGTACTTC
j_call: TRBJ1-5; clone_size: few; v_call: TRBV20-1; d_call: NA; cdr3_aa: CSARAPTAGVNQPQHF; cdr3_nt: TGCAGTGCTAGAGCTCCCACGGCAGGGGTTAATCAGCCCCAGCATTTT
j_call: TRBJ2-3; clone_size: NA; v_call: TRBV7-9; d_call: TRBD2; cdr3_aa: CASSLFTSGAYTDTQYF; cdr3_nt: TGTGCCAGCAGCTTATTCACTAGCGGGGCCTACACAGATACGCAGTATTTT
j_call: TRBJ1-1; clone_size: NA; v_call: TRBV20-1; d_call: NA; cdr3_aa: CSARFGGAFF; cdr3_nt: TGCAGTGCTAGGTTCGGGGGAGCTTTCTTT
j_call: TRBJ2-5; clone_size: NA; v_call: TRBV29-1; d_call: NA; cdr3_aa: CSVVRGSRETQYF; cdr3_nt: TGCAGCGTTGTCAGGGGCAGTCGAGAGACCCAGTACTTC
j_call: TRBJ2-1; clone_size: many; v_call: TRBV9; d_call: NA; cdr3_aa: CASSVDKGRNEQFF; cdr3_nt: TGTGCCAGCAGCGTAGATAAAGGGCGCAATGAGCAGTTCTTC
j_call: TRBJ2-1; clone_size: many; v_call: TRBV3-1; d_call: TRBD2; cdr3_aa: CASSHRRTSGRRLSTYNEQFF; cdr3_nt: TGTGCCAGCAGCCATCGTAGGACTAGCGGGAGGCGCCTTTCTACCTACAATGAGCAGTTCTTC
j_call: TRBJ2-1; clone_size: NA; v_call: TRBV4-3; d_call: NA; cdr3_aa: CASSQDSEVRVDEQFF; cdr3_nt: TGCGCCAGCAGCCAAGATTCGGAGGTTAGGGTCGATGAGCAGTTCTTC
j_call: TRBJ2-1; clone_size: many; v_call: TRBV29-1; d_call: NA; cdr3_aa: CSVVTGRRYNEQFF; cdr3_nt: TGCAGCGTTGTAACTGGCAGAAGGTACAATGAGCAGTTCTTC
j_call: TRBJ1-6; clone_size: many; v_call: TRBV6-2/TRBV6-3; d_call: NA; cdr3_aa: CASSYFSGTESSYNSPLHF; cdr3_nt: TGTGCCAGCAGTTACTTCTCCGGGACGGAGAGCTCCTATAATTCACCCCTCCACTTT
j_call: TRBJ1-4; clone_size: many; v_call: TRBV28; d_call: NA; cdr3_aa: CASSLSWRSNEKLFF; cdr3_nt: TGTGCCAGCAGTTTAAGCTGGCGGTCTAATGAAAAACTGTTTTTT
j_call: TRBJ1-2; clone_size: few; v_call: TRBV20-1; d_call: NA; cdr3_aa: CSARAPGGGYTF; cdr3_nt: TGCAGTGCTAGAGCCCCCGGCGGTGGCTACACCTTC
j_call: TRBJ2-1; clone_size: many; v_call: TRBV24-1; d_call: TRBD2; cdr3_aa: CATSDPGLAGGLDNEQFF; cdr3_nt: TGTGCCACCAGTGATCCGGGACTAGCGGGAGGGTTAGACAATGAGCAGTTCTTC
j_call: TRBJ2-5; clone_size: few; v_call: TRBV7-2; d_call: TRBD2; cdr3_aa: CASSWDYTDQETQYF; cdr3_nt: TGTGCCAGCAGCTGGGACTACACCGACCAAGAGACCCAGTACTTC
j_call: TRBJ2-5; clone_size: many; v_call: TRBV7-2; d_call: NA; cdr3_aa: CASSTQRAHQETQYF; cdr3_nt: TGTGCCAGCAGCACCCAGCGGGCACACCAAGAGACCCAGTACTTC
j_call: TRBJ2-7; clone_size: few; v_call: TRBV11-2; d_call: TRBD2; cdr3_aa: CASSLFGSSGSFLGEQYF; cdr3_nt: TGTGCCAGCAGCTTATTTGGGAGTAGCGGGTCCTTTCTCGGCGAGCAGTACTTC
j_call: TRBJ2-1; clone_size: many; v_call: TRBV18; d_call: TRBD1; cdr3_aa: CASSPRQGLDNEQFF; cdr3_nt: TGTGCCAGCTCACCGAGACAGGGGTTGGACAATGAGCAGTTCTTC
j_call: TRBJ2-5; clone_size: few; v_call: TRBV5-1; d_call: TRBD1; cdr3_aa: CASKPGQMYQETQYF; cdr3_nt: TGCGCCAGCAAACCGGGACAGATGTACCAAGAGACCCAGTACTTC
j_call: TRBJ2-1; clone_size: NA; v_call: TRBV20-1; d_call: TRBD1; cdr3_aa: CSARPGTGQGYNEQFF; cdr3_nt: TGCAGTGCTAGACCCGGCACAGGACAGGGTTACAATGAGCAGTTCTTC
j_call: TRBJ2-2; clone_size: NA; v_call: TRBV6-5; d_call: TRBD2; cdr3_aa: CASSYLAGANTGELFF; cdr3_nt: TGTGCCAGCAGTTACCTGGCGGGAGCCAACACCGGGGAGCTGTTTTTT
j_call: TRBJ2-1; clone_size: few; v_call: TRBV29-1; d_call: NA; cdr3_aa: CSVEEGGVGRSYNEQFF; cdr3_nt: TGCAGCGTTGAAGAAGGGGGTGTGGGACGGTCCTACAATGAGCAGTTCTTC
j_call: TRBJ1-1; clone_size: many; v_call: TRBV5-1; d_call: NA; cdr3_aa: CASSPGEANTEAFF; cdr3_nt: TGCGCCAGCAGCCCAGGCGAGGCGAACACTGAAGCTTTCTTT
j_call: TRBJ2-2; clone_size: NA; v_call: TRBV24-1; d_call: NA; cdr3_aa: CATSDIILRQGGDTGELFF; cdr3_nt: TGTGCCACCAGTGATATAATATTACGTCAGGGTGGTGACACCGGGGAGCTGTTTTTT
j_call: TRBJ2-7; clone_size: NA; v_call: TRBV12-3/TRBV12-4; d_call: TRBD2; cdr3_aa: CASSPSGRTYEQYF; cdr3_nt: TGTGCCAGCAGCCCGAGCGGGAGGACCTACGAGCAGTACTTC
j_call: TRBJ2-7; clone_size: many; v_call: TRBV30; d_call: NA; cdr3_aa: CAWSDYGVSYEQYF; cdr3_nt: TGTGCCTGGAGTGACTACGGGGTCTCCTACGAGCAGTACTTC
j_call: TRBJ1-2; clone_size: many; v_call: TRBV5-6; d_call: NA; cdr3_aa: CASSLVRAPWGYTF; cdr3_nt: TGTGCCAGCAGCTTGGTTCGAGCCCCCTGGGGCTACACCTTC
j_call: TRBJ2-3; clone_size: few; v_call: TRBV9; d_call: NA; cdr3_aa: CASSVLGADTQYF; cdr3_nt: TGTGCCAGCAGCGTATTGGGTGCAGATACGCAGTATTTT
j_call: TRBJ2-5; clone_size: NA; v_call: TRBV10-3; d_call: TRBD2; cdr3_aa: CAISSRGDVGTSGRETQYF; cdr3_nt: TGTGCCATCAGCTCCCGTGGGGATGTAGGAACTAGCGGGCGAGAGACCCAGTACTTC
j_call: TRBJ1-2; clone_size: NA; v_call: TRBV7-9; d_call: NA; cdr3_aa: CASSPVANYGYTF; cdr3_nt: TGTGCCAGCAGCCCGGTCGCTAACTATGGCTACACCTTC
j_call: TRBJ2-1; clone_size: many; v_call: TRBV24-1; d_call: TRBD2; cdr3_aa: CATSERTSGSVDEQFF; cdr3_nt: TGTGCCACCAGTGAAAGGACTAGCGGGAGCGTCGATGAGCAGTTCTTC